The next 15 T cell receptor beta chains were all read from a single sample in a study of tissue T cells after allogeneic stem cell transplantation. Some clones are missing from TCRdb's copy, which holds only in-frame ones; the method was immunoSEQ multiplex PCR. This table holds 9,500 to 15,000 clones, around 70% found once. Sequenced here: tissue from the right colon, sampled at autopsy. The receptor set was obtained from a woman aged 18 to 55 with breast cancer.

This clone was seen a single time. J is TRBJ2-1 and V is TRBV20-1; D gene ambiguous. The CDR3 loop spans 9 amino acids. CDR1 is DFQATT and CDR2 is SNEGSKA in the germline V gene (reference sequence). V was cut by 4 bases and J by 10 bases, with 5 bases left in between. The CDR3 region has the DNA TGCAGTGCTATAAACGAGCAGTTCTTC. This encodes CSAINEQFF.

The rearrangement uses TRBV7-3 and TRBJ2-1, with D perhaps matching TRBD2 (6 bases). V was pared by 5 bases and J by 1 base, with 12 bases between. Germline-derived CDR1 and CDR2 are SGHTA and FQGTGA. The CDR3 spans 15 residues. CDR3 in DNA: TGTGCCAGCAGCGCCGAGCGGGCGTCCTACAATGAGCAGTTCTTC. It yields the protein CASSAERASYNEQFF. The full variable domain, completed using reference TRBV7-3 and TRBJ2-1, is GAGVSQTPSNKVTEKGKYVELRCDPISGHTALYWYRQSLGQGPEFLIYFQGTGAADDSGLPNDRFFAVRPEGSVSTLKIQRTERGDSAVYLCASSAERASYNEQFFGPGTRLTVL.

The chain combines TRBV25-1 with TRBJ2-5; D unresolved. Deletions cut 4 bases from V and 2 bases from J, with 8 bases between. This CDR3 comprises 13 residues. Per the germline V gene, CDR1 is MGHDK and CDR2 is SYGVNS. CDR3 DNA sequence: TGTGCCAGCAGTGGGGGTAATCAAGAGACCCAGTACTTC. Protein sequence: CASSGGNQETQYF.

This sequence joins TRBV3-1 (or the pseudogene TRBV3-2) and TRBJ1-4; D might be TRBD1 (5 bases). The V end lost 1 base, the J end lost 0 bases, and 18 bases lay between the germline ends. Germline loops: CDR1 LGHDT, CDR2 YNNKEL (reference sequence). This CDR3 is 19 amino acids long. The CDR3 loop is CASSQGGADWSATNEKLFF. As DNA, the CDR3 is TGTGCCAGCAGCCAAGGAGGGGCGGATTGGTCCGCAACTAATGAAAAACTGTTTTTT.

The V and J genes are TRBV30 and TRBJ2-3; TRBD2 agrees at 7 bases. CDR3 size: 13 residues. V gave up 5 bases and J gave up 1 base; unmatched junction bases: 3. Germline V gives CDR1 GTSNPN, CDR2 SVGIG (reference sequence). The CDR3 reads CAWVAGGTDTQYF. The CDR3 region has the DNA TGTGCCTGGGTAGCGGGCGGCACAGATACGCAGTATTTT.

CDR3 bases: TGCGCCAGCAGCCAAGCCGTCGGACTAGCGGGAGAAAGGGAGCAGTACTTC. Protein product: CASSQAVGLAGEREQYF. The chain uses TRBV4-3 and TRBJ2-7; TRBD2 agrees at 13 bases. V shed 1 base and J 7 bases; nucleotides not matched to a gene: 10. CDR3 length equals 17 residues. Germline-derived CDR1 and CDR2 are LGHNA and YSLEER.

This CDR3 is CASSPDVRDSPLHF. The CDR3 bases are TGTGCCAGCTCACCAGATGTCCGGGATTCACCCCTCCACTTT. The rearrangement uses TRBV18 and TRBJ1-6; D gene uncertain. V gave up 2 bases and J gave up 8 bases, with 10 bases separating them. CDR3 length: 14 residues. CDR1 and CDR2 (germline): KGHSH, LQKENI.

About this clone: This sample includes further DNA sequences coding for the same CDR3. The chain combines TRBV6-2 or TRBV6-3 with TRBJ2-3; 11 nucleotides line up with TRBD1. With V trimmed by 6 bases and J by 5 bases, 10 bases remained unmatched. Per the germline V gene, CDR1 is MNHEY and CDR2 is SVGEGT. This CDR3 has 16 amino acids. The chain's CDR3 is CASSQKHGTGGDTQYF. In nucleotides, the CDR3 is TGTGCCAGCAGCCAGAAACACGGGACAGGGGGAGATACGCAGTATTTT.

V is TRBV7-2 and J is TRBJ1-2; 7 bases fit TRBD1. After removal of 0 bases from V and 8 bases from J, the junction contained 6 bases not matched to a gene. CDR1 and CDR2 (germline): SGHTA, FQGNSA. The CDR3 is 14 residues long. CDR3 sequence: CASSLARQGGGYTF. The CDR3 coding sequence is TGTGCCAGCAGCTTAGCTCGGCAGGGGGGCGGCTACACCTTC.

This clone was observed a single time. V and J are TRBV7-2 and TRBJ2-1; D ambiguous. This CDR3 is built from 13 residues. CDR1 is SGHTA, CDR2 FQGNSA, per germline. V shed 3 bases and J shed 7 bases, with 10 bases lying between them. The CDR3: CASSFELRNEQFF. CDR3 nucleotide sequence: TGTGCCAGCAGCTTTGAGCTACGGAATGAGCAGTTCTTC.

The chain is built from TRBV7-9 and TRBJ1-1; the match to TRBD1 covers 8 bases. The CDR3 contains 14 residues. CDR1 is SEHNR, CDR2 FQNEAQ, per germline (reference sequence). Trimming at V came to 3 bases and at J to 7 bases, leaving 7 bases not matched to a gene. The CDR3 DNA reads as TGTGCCAGCAGCTTTGGTCAGGGGGCAGGTGAAGCTTTCTTT. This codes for CASSFGQGAGEAFF.

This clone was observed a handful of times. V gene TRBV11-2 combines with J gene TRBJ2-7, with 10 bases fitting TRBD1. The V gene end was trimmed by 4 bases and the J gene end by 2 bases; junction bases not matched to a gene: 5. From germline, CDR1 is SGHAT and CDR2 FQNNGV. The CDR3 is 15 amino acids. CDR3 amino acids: CASSSTGTGAYEQYF. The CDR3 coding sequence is TGTGCCAGCAGCTCGACCGGGACAGGGGCCTACGAGCAGTACTTC. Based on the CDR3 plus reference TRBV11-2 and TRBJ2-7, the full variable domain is EAGVAQSPRYKIIEKRQSVAFWCNPISGHATLYWYQQILGQGPKLLIQFQNNGVVDDSQLPKDRFSAERLKGVDSTLKIQPAKLEDSAVYLCASSSTGTGAYEQYFGPGTRLTVT.

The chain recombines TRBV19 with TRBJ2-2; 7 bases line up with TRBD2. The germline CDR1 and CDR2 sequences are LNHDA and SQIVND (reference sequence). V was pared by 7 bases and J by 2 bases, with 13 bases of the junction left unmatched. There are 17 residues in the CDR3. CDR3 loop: CASMESRAGVNTGELFF. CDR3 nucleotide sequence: TGTGCCAGTATGGAGTCCCGGGCGGGAGTTAACACCGGGGAGCTGTTTTTT.

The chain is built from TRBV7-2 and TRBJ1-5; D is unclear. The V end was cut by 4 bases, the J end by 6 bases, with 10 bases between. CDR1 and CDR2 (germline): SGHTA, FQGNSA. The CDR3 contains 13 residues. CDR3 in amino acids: CASSSLAGQPQHF. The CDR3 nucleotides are TGTGCCAGCAGCTCCCTGGCGGGTCAGCCCCAGCATTTT. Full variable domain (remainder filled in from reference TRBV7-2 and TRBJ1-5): GAGVSQSPSNKVTEKGKDVELRCDPISGHTALYWYRQSLGQGLEFLIYFQGNSAPDKSGLPSDRFSAERTGGSVSTLTIQRTQQEDSAVYLCASSSLAGQPQHFGDGTRLSIL.

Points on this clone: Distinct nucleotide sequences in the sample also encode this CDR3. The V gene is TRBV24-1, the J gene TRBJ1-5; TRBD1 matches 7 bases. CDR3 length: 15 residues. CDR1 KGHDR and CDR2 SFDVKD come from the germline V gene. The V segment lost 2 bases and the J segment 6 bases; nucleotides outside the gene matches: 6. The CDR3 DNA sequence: TGTGCCACCAGTGATTCTCGACAGGGAAGTCAGCCCCAGCATTTT. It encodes CATSDSRQGSQPQHF.